These 31 T cell receptor beta chains came from one sample sequenced in a study of graft-versus-host responses after intestinal transplantation. The authors combined 200,000 CFSE-labeled responder cells with 200,000 irradiated, violet-dye-labeled stimulator cells in plates. Assay used: immunoSEQ multiplex PCR; TCRdb lists only in-frame clones, some missing. The sample has roughly 14,000 clones; about 33% are singletons. The material was alloreactive CD8+ T cells from a mixed lymphocyte reaction culture, obtained before intestinal transplant. Stated subset: CFSE-low proliferating T cells sorted from roughly six-day pre-transplant mixed lymphocyte reaction (GvH or HvG direction). The receptors were gathered from a human patient who received an intestinal transplant.

This clone was seen a handful of times. This rearrangement joins TRBV19 to TRBJ1-1, with a tentative D call TRBD1 (5 bases). The germline CDR1 and CDR2 sequences are LNHDA and SQIVND (reference sequence). Trimming removed 3 bases at V and 4 bases at J, with 9 bases between. The CDR3 length is 13 residues. DNA of the CDR3: TGTGCCAGTAGTATCAGGGTACCCACTGAAGCTTTCTTT. Protein: CASSIRVPTEAFF.

This chain links TRBV27 with TRBJ2-1; 8 positions match TRBD2. Per germline, CDR1 MNHEY and CDR2 SMNVEV (reference sequence). V shed 2 bases and J 8 bases; nucleotides not matched to a gene: 8. The length of the CDR3 is 15 residues. Here the CDR3 DNA reads TGTGCCAGCAGTTTAACGGGGGGGCTGTCGGATGAGCAGTTCTTC. It translates to CASSLTGGLSDEQFF.

The chain has TRBV1 and TRBJ1-5. TRBV1 is a recognized pseudogene. The CDR3 contains 17 residues. In DNA, the CDR3 is TGCACCAGCAGCCAAATGAGATGGCGGGCAAGCAATCAGCCCCAGCATTTT. It translates to CTSSQMRWRASNQPQHF.

CDR3 in amino acids: CATSRDPEGAYSGANVLTF. The CDR3 DNA is TGTGCCACCAGCAGAGATCCAGAGGGGGCGTATTCTGGGGCCAACGTCCTGACTTTC. This chain connects TRBV15 to TRBJ2-6; 7 bases match TRBD1. V lost 0 bases and J lost 1; bases outside the gene matches: 9. From germline, CDR1 is LNHNV and CDR2 YYDKDF (reference sequence). The CDR3 spans 19 residues.

In its sample, this clone was seen a few times. The chain couples TRBV6-1 to TRBJ2-5, with D maybe TRBD1 (6 bases). CDR3 length equals 14 residues. V was shortened by 5 bases and J by 5 bases, with 15 bases between the two germline ends. Per germline, CDR1 MNHNS and CDR2 SASEGT. CDR3 protein: CASSWTEGWETQYF. CDR3 coding DNA: TGTGCCAGCAGTTGGACAGAGGGCTGGGAGACCCAGTACTTC.

The chain links TRBV30 to TRBJ1-1; possible D gene TRBD1, 5 bases. Germline V lookup: CDR1 GTSNPN, CDR2 SVGIG (reference sequence). V dropped 3 bases and J dropped 10 bases, with 18 bases sitting between them. The CDR3 runs to 13 residues. CDR3 bases: TGTGCCTGGAGCGGACACCCTATAATTGGAGCTTTCTTT. Translated: CAWSGHPIIGAFF.

This clone counts as medium-sized. The CDR3 is CASSDSYGYTF. The CDR3 DNA reads as TGTGCCAGCAGTGACTCCTACGGCTACACCTTC. V and J are TRBV6-4 and TRBJ1-2; no clear D gene. V lost 0 bases, J lost 8 bases, and 4 bases lay in between. This CDR3 spans 11 amino acids. Germline-derived CDR1 and CDR2 are MRHNA and SNTAGT.

The chain joins TRBV13 to TRBJ2-5; D is possibly TRBD2 (6 bases). Trimming cost V 3 bases and J 2 bases, with 13 bases left between them. Germline CDR1 reads PRHDT; CDR2 reads FYEKMQ (reference sequence). The CDR3 length is 15 residues. For the CDR3, the DNA is TGTGCCAGCAGCTTCAGACTAGGGAAACAAGAGACCCAGTACTTC. Its translation is CASSFRLGKQETQYF.

V and J are TRBV30 and TRBJ1-1, with D maybe TRBD1 (5 bases). From germline, CDR1 is GTSNPN and CDR2 SVGIG (reference sequence). The CDR3 spans 13 residues. The V and J ends lost 4 bases and 2 bases respectively, with 11 bases between them. CDR3 amino acids: CAWTWGLNTEAFF. The DNA of the CDR3 is TGTGCCTGGACATGGGGACTAAACACTGAAGCTTTCTTT.

This clone was counted between two and nine times. The rearrangement links TRBV7-4 to TRBJ2-3; 8 nucleotides align to TRBD2. The ends lost 3 bases at V and 4 bases at J; junction bases unmatched: 6. CDR1 is SGHVT and CDR2 is SQSDAQ in the germline V gene. This CDR3 is built from 15 residues. In nucleotides, the CDR3 is TGTGCCAGCAGCTTTGTGAGACTAGCGCCAGATACGCAGTATTTT. Translated, it gives CASSFVRLAPDTQYF.

The chain links TRBV4-3 to TRBJ2-7; TRBD2 matches at 9 bases. Germline V gene data show CDR1 as LGHNA and CDR2 as YSLEER. Trimming cost V 0 bases and J 1 base; bases outside gene matches: 16. The CDR3 is 20 amino acids. DNA for the CDR3: TGCGCCAGCAGCCAAGATCTAGCTGGGGGATCGGCGGGGGGGTCCTACGAGCAGTACTTC. Encoded protein: CASSQDLAGGSAGGSYEQYF.

In its sample, this clone was seen a few times. V and J are TRBV6-6 and TRBJ2-3; maybe TRBD1 (5 bases). V lost 6 bases to trimming and J lost 1 base, with 11 bases between them. Germline CDR1 MNHNY, CDR2 SVGAGI (reference sequence). The CDR3 covers 14 residues. CDR3 DNA sequence: TGTGCCAGCAGCCTCTTCAGGGGCACAGATACGCAGTATTTT. It codes for CASSLFRGTDTQYF.

The rearrangement links TRBV30 to TRBJ1-2, with D possibly being TRBD1 (6 bases). Germline V gene lookup returns CDR1 GTSNPN and CDR2 SVGIG (reference sequence). The V end was cut by 5 bases, the J end by 0 bases, with 16 bases between. The CDR3 is 15 amino acids. CDR3: CAWDTSQGANYGYTF. The CDR3 DNA follows: TGTGCCTGGGATACCTCACAGGGAGCTAACTATGGCTACACCTTC.

In this sample, this clone is medium-sized. This chain uses TRBV30 with TRBJ1-1, with a tentative D call TRBD1 (5 bases). This CDR3 has 13 residues. Trimming took 0 bases from V and 4 from J, leaving 9 bases between them. Germline CDR1 reads GTSNPN; CDR2 reads SVGIG (reference sequence). For the CDR3, the DNA is TGTGCCTGGAGTGTATGGGGGGGCACTGAAGCTTTCTTT. Residues: CAWSVWGGTEAFF. Filled out from reference TRBV30 and TRBJ1-1, the complete variable domain reads SQTIHQWPATLVQPVGSPLSLECTVEGTSNPNLYWYRQAAGRGLQLLFYSVGIGQISSEVPQNLSASRPQDRQFILSSKKLLLSDSGFYLCAWSVWGGTEAFFGQGTRLTVV.

The chain carries TRBV7-9 and TRBJ2-7; a possible D gene is TRBD2 (7 bases). The CDR3 extends over 15 amino acids. Between the trimmed V and J ends, which lost 4 bases and 3 bases, there was a span of 16 bases. Germline V CDR1 and CDR2: SEHNR, FQNEAQ (reference sequence). Here the CDR3 reads CASSSRGAALYEQYF. The CDR3, as DNA: TGTGCCAGCAGCTCCCGGGGGGCAGCTCTCTACGAGCAGTACTTC.

The chain uses TRBV27 and TRBJ2-7, with TRBD1 identical over 9 bases. Germline CDR1 is MNHEY and CDR2 is SMNVEV (reference sequence). J was trimmed by 3 bases and V by 7 bases; bases with no gene match: 10. CDR3 length equals 15 residues. This chain's CDR3 is CASTTPGQGLYEQYF. DNA for the CDR3: TGTGCCAGCACCACGCCGGGACAGGGACTCTACGAGCAGTACTTC.

This chain joins TRBV4-3 and TRBJ2-7, with 7 bases lining up with TRBD1. The CDR3 extends over 15 amino acids. Germline assignment: CDR1 LGHNA and CDR2 YSLEER. V gave up 4 bases and J gave up 1 base; unmatched junction bases: 7. The chain's CDR3 is CASSLDRSGSYEQYF. The CDR3 DNA follows: TGCGCCAGCAGCCTGGACAGGTCAGGGTCCTACGAGCAGTACTTC.

The chain has TRBV4-3 and TRBJ2-7; 10 positions agree with TRBD2. Germline-derived CDR1 and CDR2 are LGHNA and YSLEER. This CDR3 spans 15 amino acids. Unmatched junction bases numbered 4, after V lost 1 base and J lost 4 bases. CDR3 nucleotide sequence: TGCGCCAGCAGCCAAGCAGGGACTAGCGTATACGAGCAGTACTTC. Its protein is CASSQAGTSVYEQYF.

The chain has TRBV30 and TRBJ1-2; 10 bases fit TRBD1. Per germline, CDR1 GTSNPN and CDR2 SVGIG (reference sequence). V gave up 5 bases and J gave up 14 bases; unmatched junction bases: 8. This CDR3 has 11 residues. CDR3 region: CAWDGTGALTF. The CDR3 DNA is TGTGCCTGGGACGGGACAGGGGCTCTAACCTTC.

As regards this clone: Compared with germline, one end of the junction differs, possibly owing to a read error. The J gene is TRBJ1-1, the V gene TRBV19; D gene uncertain. CDR3 length: 13 amino acids. Germline CDR1 is LNHDA and CDR2 is SQIVND (reference sequence). For the CDR3, the DNA is TGTGCCAGTAGTATAATTCATAACAGTGAAGCTTTCTTT. Amino acids: CASSIIHNSEAFF.

This clone was detected a few times. V gene TRBV10-3 combines with J gene TRBJ2-1, with D possibly being TRBD2 (5 bases). Germline V gene lookup returns CDR1 ENHRY and CDR2 SYGVKD. Trimming pared 2 bases from V and 6 bases from J, leaving 11 bases between. There are 14 residues in the CDR3. The CDR3 protein is CAISEALGGNEQFF. CDR3 coding DNA: TGTGCCATCAGTGAGGCACTAGGAGGCAATGAGCAGTTCTTC.

The sample holds a few counts of this clone. V usage is TRBV18 and J usage is TRBJ2-7; 7 nucleotides line up with TRBD1. Looked up from germline, CDR1 is KGHSH and CDR2 is LQKENI. Trimming cost V 3 bases and J 0 bases; bases outside gene matches: 2. The CDR3 is 14 amino acids. CDR3 sequence reads: CASSPGQASYEQYF. The CDR3 DNA reads TGTGCCAGCTCACCCGGACAGGCCTCCTACGAGCAGTACTTC.

The chain joins TRBV5-8 to TRBJ2-2, with 12 positions matching TRBD2. Per germline, CDR1 SGHTS and CDR2 YDEGEE. Unmatched junction bases numbered 11, after V lost 2 bases and J lost 3 bases. The CDR3 has 19 amino acids. The CDR3 DNA reads TGTGCCAGCAGCTTCCGTGACGCTAGCGGGGGGGCCGACACCGGGGAGCTGTTTTTT. Protein product: CASSFRDASGGADTGELFF.

The genes are TRBV6-5 and TRBJ1-1, with D uncertain. The CDR3 is 14 residues long. The germline CDR1 and CDR2 sequences are MNHEY and SVGAGI. Trimming left V 0 bases short and J 4 bases short, with 9 bases between. The CDR3 sequence is CASSYSQAGTEAFF. CDR3 sequence (DNA): TGTGCCAGCAGTTACTCGCAGGCGGGCACTGAAGCTTTCTTT.

V is TRBV19 and J is TRBJ2-1; D not resolved. Germline lookup yields CDR1 LNHDA and CDR2 SQIVND (reference sequence). Deletions cut 3 bases from V and 4 bases from J, with 13 bases between. This CDR3 spans 15 amino acids. CDR3 coding DNA: TGTGCCAGTAGTATTTCCGGGTCGCGTTACAATGAGCAGTTCTTC. Translated: CASSISGSRYNEQFF.

This rearrangement joins TRBV11-3 to TRBJ1-2; 7 bases map to TRBD1. The CDR3 extends over 15 amino acids. After removal of 5 bases from V and 1 base from J, the junction contained 7 bases not matched to a gene. Germline CDR1 and CDR2: SGHNT and YENEEA. The CDR3 nucleotides read TGTGCCAGCAGCGAGAGACAGGGCTTTAACTATGGCTACACCTTC. Protein: CASSERQGFNYGYTF.

This clone was detected only a few times. The V gene is TRBV4-1, the J gene TRBJ1-1; TRBD1 agrees at 9 bases. Germline V gene lookup returns CDR1 MGHRA and CDR2 YSYEKL. The CDR3 is 14 amino acids. The trim removed 0 bases at V and 5 bases at J, leaving 1 base unmatched. DNA for the CDR3: TGCGCCAGCAGCCAAGAAGGACAGGGGACTGAAGCTTTCTTT. Encoded protein: CASSQEGQGTEAFF.

This clone has just a few counts. The chain joins TRBV27 to TRBJ2-1; 8 nucleotides agree with TRBD1. Germline CDR1 and CDR2: MNHEY and SMNVEV (reference sequence). The junction had 11 bases not matched to a gene; V was cut back by 3 bases and J by 7 bases. The CDR3 is 16 amino acids. Written as DNA, the CDR3 is TGTGCCAGCAGTTTCTCTGGGGACAGGTCGGAAAATGAGCAGTTCTTC. Translated, it gives CASSFSGDRSENEQFF.

The sample holds a few counts of this clone. The V and J genes are TRBV7-9 and TRBJ2-7; D gene unclear. The germline V gene has CDR1 SEHNR and CDR2 FQNEAQ (reference sequence). Trimming cost V 7 bases and J 2 bases, with 12 bases left between them. The length of the CDR3 is 13 residues. CDR3 DNA sequence: TGTGCCAGCACCCCTGCGGCAGCCTACGAGCAGTACTTC. Encoded protein: CASTPAAAYEQYF.

J is TRBJ1-1 and V is TRBV5-1; unclear D gene. Looked up from germline, CDR1 is SGHRS and CDR2 is YFSETQ. This CDR3 contains 13 residues. Trimming pared 4 bases from V and 5 bases from J, leaving 12 bases between. The CDR3 DNA sequence: TGCGCCAGCAGCCACCTAGGAAGGACTGAAGCTTTCTTT. It translates to CASSHLGRTEAFF.

The genes are TRBV6-1 and TRBJ1-3, with a possible D match to TRBD1 (6 bases). The CDR3 runs to 15 residues. Trimming stripped 6 bases from V and 0 bases from J, with 12 bases between. The germline V gene has CDR1 MNHNS and CDR2 SASEGT. The chain's CDR3 is CASSQTGASGNTIYF. The CDR3 coding sequence is TGTGCCAGCAGCCAGACAGGAGCCTCTGGAAACACCATATATTTT.